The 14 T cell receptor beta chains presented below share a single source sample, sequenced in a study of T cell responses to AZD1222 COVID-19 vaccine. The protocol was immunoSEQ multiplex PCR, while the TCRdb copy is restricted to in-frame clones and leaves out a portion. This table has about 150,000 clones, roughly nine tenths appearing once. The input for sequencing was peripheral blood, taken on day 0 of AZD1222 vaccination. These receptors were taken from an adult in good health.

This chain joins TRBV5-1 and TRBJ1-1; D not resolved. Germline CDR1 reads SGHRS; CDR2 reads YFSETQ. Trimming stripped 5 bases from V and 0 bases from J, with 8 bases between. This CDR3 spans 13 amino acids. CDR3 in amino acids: CASRRVVNTEAFF. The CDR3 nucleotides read TGCGCCAGCAGAAGGGTGGTGAACACTGAAGCTTTCTTT.

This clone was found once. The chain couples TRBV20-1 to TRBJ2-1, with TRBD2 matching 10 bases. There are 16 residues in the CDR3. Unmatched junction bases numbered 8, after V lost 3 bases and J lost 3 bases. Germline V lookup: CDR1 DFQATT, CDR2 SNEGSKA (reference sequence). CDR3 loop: CSASVASGSNYNEQFF. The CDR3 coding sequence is TGCAGTGCTAGTGTCGCTAGCGGGAGTAACTACAATGAGCAGTTCTTC.

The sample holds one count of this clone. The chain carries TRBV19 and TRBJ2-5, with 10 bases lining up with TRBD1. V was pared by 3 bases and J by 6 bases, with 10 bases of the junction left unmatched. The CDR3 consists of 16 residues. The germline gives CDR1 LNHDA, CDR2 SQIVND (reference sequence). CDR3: CASSIPGQGPEKTQYF. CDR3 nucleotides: TGTGCCAGTAGTATCCCGGGACAGGGGCCGGAAAAGACCCAGTACTTC.

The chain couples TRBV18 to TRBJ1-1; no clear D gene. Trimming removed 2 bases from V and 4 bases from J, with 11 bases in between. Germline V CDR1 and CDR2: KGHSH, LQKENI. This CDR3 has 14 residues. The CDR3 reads CASSPRSGSTEAFF. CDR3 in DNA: TGTGCCAGCTCACCAAGATCTGGATCCACTGAAGCTTTCTTT.

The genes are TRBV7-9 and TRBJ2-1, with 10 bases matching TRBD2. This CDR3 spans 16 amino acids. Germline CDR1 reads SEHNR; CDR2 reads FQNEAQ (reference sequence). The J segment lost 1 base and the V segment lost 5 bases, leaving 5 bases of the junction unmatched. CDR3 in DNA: TGTGCCAGCAGCAGCGGGAGGGCCTCATCCTACAATGAGCAGTTCTTC. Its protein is CASSSGRASSYNEQFF.

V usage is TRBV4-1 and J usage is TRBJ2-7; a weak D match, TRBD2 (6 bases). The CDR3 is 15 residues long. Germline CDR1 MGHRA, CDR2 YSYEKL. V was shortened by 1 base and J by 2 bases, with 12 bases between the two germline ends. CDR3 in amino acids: CASSQVGRGTYEQYF. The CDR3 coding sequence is TGCGCCAGCAGCCAAGTGGGGCGGGGCACCTACGAGCAGTACTTC.

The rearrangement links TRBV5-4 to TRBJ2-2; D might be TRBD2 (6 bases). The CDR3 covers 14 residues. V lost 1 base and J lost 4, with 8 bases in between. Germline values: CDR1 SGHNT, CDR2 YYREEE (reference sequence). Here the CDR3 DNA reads TGTGCCAGCAGCTTGAGCGGGTTCACCGGGGAGCTGTTTTTT. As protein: CASSLSGFTGELFF.

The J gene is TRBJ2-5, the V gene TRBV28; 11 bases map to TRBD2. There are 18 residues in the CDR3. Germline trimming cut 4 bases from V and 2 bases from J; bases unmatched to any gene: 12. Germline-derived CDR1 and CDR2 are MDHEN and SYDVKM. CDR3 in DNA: TGTGCCAGCAGTTCCCCCGGCGCTAGCGGGAGGAGTCAAGAGACCCAGTACTTC. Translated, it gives CASSSPGASGRSQETQYF.

For the CDR3, the DNA is TGTGCCAGCAGCCAAGGGGGAGGGACTGGGGGCAATCAGCCCCAGCATTTT. Translation: CASSQGGGTGGNQPQHF. The rearrangement links TRBV3-1 (or the pseudogene TRBV3-2) to TRBJ1-5; D possibly corresponds to TRBD1 (5 bases). V was shortened by 1 base and J by 2 bases, with 15 bases between the two germline ends. CDR3 length: 17 amino acids. Looked up from germline, CDR1 is LGHDT and CDR2 is YNNKEL (reference sequence).

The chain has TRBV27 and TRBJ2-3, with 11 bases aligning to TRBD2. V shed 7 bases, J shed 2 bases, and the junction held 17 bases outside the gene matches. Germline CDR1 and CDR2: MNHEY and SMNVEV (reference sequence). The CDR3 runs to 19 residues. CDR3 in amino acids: CASTVLTSGSWRSTDTQYF. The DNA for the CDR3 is TGTGCCAGCACCGTACTCACTAGCGGGAGCTGGAGGTCCACAGATACGCAGTATTTT.

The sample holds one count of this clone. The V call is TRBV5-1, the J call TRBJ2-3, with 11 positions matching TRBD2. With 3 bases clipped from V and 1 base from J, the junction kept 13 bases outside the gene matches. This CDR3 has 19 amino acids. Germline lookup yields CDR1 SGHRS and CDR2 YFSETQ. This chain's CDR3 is CASSWMGTSGGSRTDTQYF. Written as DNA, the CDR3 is TGCGCCAGCAGCTGGATGGGTACTAGCGGGGGATCGCGCACAGATACGCAGTATTTT.

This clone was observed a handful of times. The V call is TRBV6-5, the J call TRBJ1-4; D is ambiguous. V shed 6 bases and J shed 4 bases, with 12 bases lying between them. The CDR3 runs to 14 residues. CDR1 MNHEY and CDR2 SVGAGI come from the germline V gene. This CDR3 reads CASRTPGRNEKLFF. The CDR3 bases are TGTGCCAGCAGGACACCGGGTCGTAATGAAAAACTGTTTTTT.

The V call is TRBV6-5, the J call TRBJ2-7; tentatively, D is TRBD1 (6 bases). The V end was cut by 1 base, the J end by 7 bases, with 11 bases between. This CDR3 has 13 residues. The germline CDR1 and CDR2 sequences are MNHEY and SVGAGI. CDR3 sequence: CASSYYTGKEQYF. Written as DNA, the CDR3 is TGTGCCAGCAGTTACTATACAGGGAAAGAGCAGTACTTC.

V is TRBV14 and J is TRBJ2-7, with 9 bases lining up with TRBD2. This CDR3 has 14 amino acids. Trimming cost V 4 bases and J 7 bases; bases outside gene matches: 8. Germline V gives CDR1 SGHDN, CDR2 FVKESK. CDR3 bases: TGTGCCAGCAGCCCCATAGCGGGAGCGTGGGAGCAGTACTTC. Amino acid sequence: CASSPIAGAWEQYF.